Shown below are 20 T cell receptor beta chains from a single sample sequenced in a study of T cell responses to AZD1222 COVID-19 vaccine. Sequencing used immunoSEQ multiplex PCR; TCRdb keeps in-frame clones, though not all of them. The data show around 150,000 clones, with approximately 88% seen just once and over 4% held by the top ten. Sequences were derived from peripheral blood, sampled 28 days after the second AZD1222 dose. The receptors originated from an adult who received the AZD1222 COVID-19 vaccine.

The chain employs TRBV6-1 and TRBJ1-2, with D maybe TRBD1 (5 bases). This CDR3 comprises 13 residues. Trimming removed 0 bases at V and 8 bases at J, with 10 bases between. CDR1 and CDR2 (germline): MNHNS, SASEGT. CDR3 bases: TGTGCCAGCAGTGAAGCCGGGGACGACGGCTACACCTTC. Its protein product is CASSEAGDDGYTF.

J is TRBJ1-2 and V is TRBV24-1; 11 bases fit TRBD1. Germline CDR1 and CDR2: KGHDR and SFDVKD. The CDR3 totals 16 residues. The junction had 4 bases not matched to a gene; V was cut back by 3 bases and J by 2 bases. CDR3 amino acids: CATSDPGQGANYGYTF. The CDR3, as DNA: TGTGCCACCAGTGATCCTGGACAGGGGGCGAACTATGGCTACACCTTC.

This clone was counted a single time. The chain carries TRBV19 and TRBJ1-1, with D possibly matching TRBD1 (5 bases). The V end was cut by 10 bases, the J end by 7 bases, with 10 bases between. This CDR3 has 10 amino acids. Germline loops: CDR1 LNHDA, CDR2 SQIVND (reference sequence). The CDR3 here is CATAGSEAFF. In nucleotides, the CDR3 is TGTGCCACGGCAGGGAGTGAAGCTTTCTTT.

The gene calls are TRBV6-1 and TRBJ2-5; 8 bases match TRBD2. The CDR3 runs to 14 residues. Germline lookup yields CDR1 MNHNS and CDR2 SASEGT. With V trimmed by 3 bases and J by 7 bases, 7 bases remained unmatched. The CDR3 reads CASSETGGPGTQYF. CDR3 bases: TGTGCCAGCAGTGAGACGGGGGGGCCTGGGACCCAGTACTTC.

This chain uses TRBV11-2 with TRBJ1-4, with D hard to call. V lost 4 bases and J lost 0, with 21 bases in between. The CDR3 covers 19 residues. In germline, CDR1 is SGHAT, CDR2 FQNNGV. The CDR3 is CASSSFLPGSLATNEKLFF. The DNA for the CDR3 is TGTGCCAGCAGCTCTTTCCTCCCTGGGTCCCTAGCAACTAATGAAAAACTGTTTTTT.

V is TRBV29-1 and J is TRBJ2-7, with 11 positions matching TRBD1. V was pared by 7 bases and J by 1 base, with 6 bases of the junction left unmatched. The germline CDR1 and CDR2 sequences are SQVTM and ANQGSEA. The CDR3 contains 14 residues. The CDR3 region has the DNA TGCAGCGCCGGGACAGGGGGTGGGTCCTACGAGCAGTACTTC. Translation gives CSAGTGGGSYEQYF.

The chain is built from TRBV6-5 and TRBJ2-1; 10 bases fit TRBD2. CDR3 length equals 15 residues. Germline V CDR1 and CDR2: MNHEY, SVGAGI. J was trimmed by 4 bases and V by 2 bases; bases with no gene match: 2. The CDR3 loop is CASSYVTSGYNEQFF. The CDR3 DNA reads TGTGCCAGCAGTTACGTGACTAGCGGGTACAATGAGCAGTTCTTC.

The V call is TRBV14, the J call TRBJ1-5; no reliable D call. V dropped 0 bases and J dropped 5 bases, with 5 bases sitting between them. CDR1 is SGHDN, CDR2 FVKESK, per germline. The CDR3 runs 13 residues. This CDR3 reads CASSQDHYQPQHF. In DNA form, the CDR3 reads TGTGCCAGCAGCCAAGATCATTATCAGCCCCAGCATTTT.

This clone was seen only a few times. V usage is TRBV3-1 (or the pseudogene TRBV3-2) and J usage is TRBJ2-5; perhaps TRBD1 as D (6 bases). The length of the CDR3 is 16 residues. Germline CDR1 and CDR2: LGHDT and YNNKEL (reference sequence). V shed 4 bases and J shed 4 bases, with 19 bases lying between them. CDR3 DNA sequence: TGTGCCAGCAGCCTCACAGGGCGTTCCCTCCTAGAGACCCAGTACTTC. It translates to CASSLTGRSLLETQYF.

The V and J genes are TRBV9 and TRBJ2-1, with D perhaps TRBD2 (6 bases). The CDR3 is made up of 15 amino acids. CDR1 is SGDLS, CDR2 YYNGEE, per germline. V was trimmed by 1 base and J by 9 bases, leaving 17 bases between them. The CDR3 loop reads CASSVMSGWEVEQFF. The CDR3, as DNA: TGTGCCAGCAGCGTAATGTCAGGGTGGGAGGTTGAGCAGTTCTTC. The full variable domain, rest sourced from reference TRBV9 and TRBJ2-1, is DSGVTQTPKHLITATGQRVTLRCSPRSGDLSVYWYQQSLDQGLQFLIQYYNGEERAKGNILERFSAQQFPDLHSELNLSSLELGDSALYFCASSVMSGWEVEQFFGPGTRLTVL.

CDR3: CASSIDRGWEKLFF. In nucleotides, the CDR3 is TGTGCCAGCAGTATAGACAGGGGTTGGGAAAAACTGTTTTTT. The chain recombines TRBV6-5 with TRBJ1-4, with TRBD1 matching 8 bases. Germline values: CDR1 MNHEY, CDR2 SVGAGI. This CDR3 is 14 amino acids long. V lost 5 bases and J lost 8; bases outside the gene matches: 7.

The chain combines TRBV7-2 with TRBJ1-2; 7 bases align to TRBD1. CDR3 length equals 15 residues. After removal of 0 bases from V and 3 bases from J, the junction contained 4 bases not matched to a gene. Germline assignment: CDR1 SGHTA and CDR2 FQGNSA. The chain's CDR3 is CASSLASGTDYGYTF. The CDR3 DNA follows: TGTGCCAGCAGCTTAGCGTCCGGGACAGACTATGGCTACACCTTC. Full variable domain (remainder filled in from reference TRBV7-2 and TRBJ1-2): GAGVSQSPSNKVTEKGKDVELRCDPISGHTALYWYRQSLGQGLEFLIYFQGNSAPDKSGLPSDRFSAERTGGSVSTLTIQRTQQEDSAVYLCASSLASGTDYGYTFGSGTRLTVV.

CDR3 bases: TGTGCCAGCAGCCACGAGAACACTGAAGCTTTCTTT. It codes for CASSHENTEAFF. This chain joins TRBV4-2 and TRBJ1-1; D gene ambiguous. CDR1 is LGHNA, CDR2 YNFKEQ, per germline. The CDR3 totals 12 residues. Trimming took 3 bases from V and 1 from J, leaving 3 bases between them.

The rearrangement joins TRBV7-9 to TRBJ1-2; 7 bases agree with TRBD1. The CDR3 is 12 amino acids. Germline loops: CDR1 SEHNR, CDR2 FQNEAQ (reference sequence). With V trimmed by 5 bases and J by 3 bases, 0 bases remained unmatched. This chain's CDR3 is CASSDRDYGYTF. CDR3 sequence (DNA): TGTGCCAGCAGCGACAGGGACTATGGCTACACCTTC.

This clone was detected many times. This chain connects TRBV21-1 to TRBJ1-1. TRBV21-1 is shown as a pseudogene. The CDR3 extends over 17 amino acids. CDR3 loop: CASSKALEGRPNTEAFF. Written as DNA, the CDR3 is TGTGCCAGCAGCAAAGCACTCGAGGGACGTCCGAACACTGAAGCTTTCTTT.

The chain is built from TRBV7-9 and TRBJ1-1; D gene uncertain. V was shortened by 7 bases and J by 3 bases, with 12 bases between the two germline ends. This CDR3 comprises 13 residues. Germline CDR1 SEHNR, CDR2 FQNEAQ (reference sequence). In nucleotides, the CDR3 is TGTGCCAGCACCTATATCGGGGACACTGAAGCTTTCTTT. Protein product: CASTYIGDTEAFF.

This chain links TRBV5-1 with TRBJ1-1; no firm D call. CDR3 size: 15 residues. Germline V gene lookup returns CDR1 SGHRS and CDR2 YFSETQ. V lost 4 bases and J 1 base, leaving 14 bases between the germline ends. The CDR3 here is CASSTGAGANTEAFF. The CDR3 DNA reads TGCGCCAGCAGCACCGGTGCAGGAGCGAACACTGAAGCTTTCTTT. Combining the CDR3 with reference TRBV5-1 and TRBJ1-1 gives the whole variable domain KAGVTQTPRYLIKTRGQQVTLSCSPISGHRSVSWYQQTPGQGLQFLFEYFSETQRNKGNFPGRFSGRQFSNSRSEMNVSTLELGDSALYLCASSTGAGANTEAFFGQGTRLTVV.

The chain carries TRBV27 and TRBJ1-6; D uncertain. The CDR3 consists of 13 residues. Germline V gives CDR1 MNHEY, CDR2 SMNVEV (reference sequence). Trimming removed 4 bases from V and 7 bases from J, with 8 bases in between. The CDR3 reads CASSSVENSPLHF. In DNA, the CDR3 is TGTGCCAGCAGTTCGGTGGAGAATTCACCCCTCCACTTT.

CDR3 nucleotides: TGTGCCAGCAGTACGGGGGGCAATCAGCCCCAGCATTTT. It translates to CASSTGGNQPQHF. The genes are TRBV7-9 and TRBJ1-5, with D possibly matching TRBD1 (5 bases). This CDR3 is built from 13 residues. Germline loops: CDR1 SEHNR, CDR2 FQNEAQ (reference sequence). Trimming stripped 6 bases from V and 2 bases from J, with 8 bases between.

The rearrangement links TRBV3-1 (or the pseudogene TRBV3-2) to TRBJ1-5; D remains unclear. This CDR3 is built from 13 residues. Germline V gene data show CDR1 as LGHDT and CDR2 as YNNKEL (reference sequence). Trimming pared 0 bases from V and 6 bases from J, leaving 6 bases between. In DNA form, the CDR3 reads TGTGCCAGCAGCCAAGATCCCACTCAGCCCCAGCATTTT. The encoded protein is CASSQDPTQPQHF.